The clone carrying this T cell receptor beta chain was detected only a few times. The sample originates from a study of blood T cell repertoires in COVID-19. Repertoires were generated with immunoSEQ multiplex PCR, while TCRdb's copy carries only in-frame clones and drops some. The sample holds around 360,000 clones; 70% to 90% are singletons and the top ten take roughly 10%. The CDR3 has 14 amino acids. Germline CDR1 reads SGHKS; CDR2 reads YYEKEE (reference sequence). With 0 bases removed from V and 4 bases from J, the gap between germline ends came to 10 bases. The chain combines TRBV5-5 with TRBJ1-2; D uncertain. The sequencing input was peripheral blood. This receptor was identified in a woman in her thirties with COVID-19, enrolled during active disease. CDR3 protein: CASSLAGEGYGYTF. In DNA form, the CDR3 reads TGTGCCAGCAGCTTGGCTGGGGAGGGCTATGGCTACACCTTC.